This T cell receptor beta chain was sequenced during a study of T-cell reconstitution after alpha-beta-depleted transplantation in children. The CDR3 loop spans 15 amino acids. Unique molecular identifiers were incorporated when the TCRbeta library was constructed. TCRdb processed the PCR reads anew with MiXCR; each CDR3 protein has one entry. Found here are approximately 590,000 distinct CDR3 sequences, over 9.5% of them singletons; the top ten hold about 4.3%. This sequence was found in a human donor who donated a stem cell graft to a child with acute myeloid leukemia. Sequencing used PBMCs from the stem cell graft donor, obtained from the stem cell graft. This rearrangement joins TRBV21-1 to TRBJ1-1. TRBV21-1 is designated a pseudogene. The CDR3 is CASSKENSVNTEAFF. The CDR3 DNA is TGTGCCAGCAGCAAAGAAAACTCAGTGAACACTGAAGCTTTCTTT.